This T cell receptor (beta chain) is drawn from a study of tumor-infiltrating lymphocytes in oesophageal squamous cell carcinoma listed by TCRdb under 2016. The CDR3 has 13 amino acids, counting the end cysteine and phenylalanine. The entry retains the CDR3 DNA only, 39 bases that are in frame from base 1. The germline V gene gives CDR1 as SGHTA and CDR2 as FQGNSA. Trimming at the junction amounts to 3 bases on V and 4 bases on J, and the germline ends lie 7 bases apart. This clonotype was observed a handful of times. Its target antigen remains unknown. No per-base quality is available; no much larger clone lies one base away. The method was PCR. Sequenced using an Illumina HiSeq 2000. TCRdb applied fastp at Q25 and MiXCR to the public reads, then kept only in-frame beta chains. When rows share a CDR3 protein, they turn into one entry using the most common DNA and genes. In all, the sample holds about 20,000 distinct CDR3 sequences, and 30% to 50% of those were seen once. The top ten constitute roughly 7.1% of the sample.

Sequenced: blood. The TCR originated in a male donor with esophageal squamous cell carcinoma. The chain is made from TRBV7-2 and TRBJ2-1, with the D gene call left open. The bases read TGTGCCAGCAGCTTGGACGGTTACAATGAGCAGTTCTTC. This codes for CASSLDGYNEQFF. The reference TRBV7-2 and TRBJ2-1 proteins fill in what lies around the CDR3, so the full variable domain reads GAGVSQSPSNKVTEKGKDVELRCDPISGHTALYWYRQSLGQGLEFLIYFQGNSAPDKSGLPSDRFSAERTGGSVSTLTIQRTQQEDSAVYLCASSLDGYNEQFFGPGTRLTVL.